The sequence of this T cell receptor beta chain was determined in a study of CD8 T cells in ankylosing spondylitis. Whole-study findings and limits: Reportedly, matched ankylosing spondylitis synovial fluid was significantly enriched for disease-linked clones.

The length of the CDR3 is 12 residues. With 3 bases removed from V and 7 bases from J, the gap between germline ends came to 9 bases. In making TCR beta libraries, quantitative 5'-RACE with molecular barcodes was used. One entry per CDR3 protein results from TCRdb running MiXCR on the 5' RACE reads. The sample lists 30,000 to 45,000 distinct CDR3 sequences; approximately 15% were seen once. On this clonotype itself: Its antigen remains unidentified.

The material sequenced was blood. The clonotype was recovered from a male donor with ankylosing spondylitis or in good health (not recorded which). The rearrangement uses TRBV12-3 or TRBV12-4 and TRBJ1-1; D is unresolved. In nucleotides, the CDR3 is TGTGCCAGCAGTTTTATGGAGAGTGAAGCTTTCTTT. Its protein is CASSFMESEAFF.